This T cell receptor (beta chain) comes out of a study of beta chain features in type 1 diabetes. Study-level background: In all, around 100,000,000 sorted cells from all samples were analyzed. General study findings and limits: Among type 1 diabetes patients, VDJ junctions had fewer insertions and more deletions. The analysis here could not establish whether HLA type shapes TCRB rearrangement.

All of the isolated RNA was reverse transcribed, so expressed TCRB transcripts were sequenced. Naive, central memory and regulatory T cell samples came to a mean of roughly 4 million reads. TCRdb's copy holds only in-frame clones and misses some; the assay was immunoSEQ multiplex PCR. Among under 450,000 clones listed, roughly 16% were seen once. In regard to this clone: The antigen remains undetermined.

This CDR3 is built from 15 residues. CDR1 and CDR2 from the germline V gene are LNHDA and SQIVND (reference sequence). The germline V and J ends were trimmed by 3 bases and 5 bases, with 14 bases remaining between them. The receptor was isolated from a woman younger than 30 in good health. Sequenced material: naive CD4+ T cells from blood. The rearrangement uses TRBV19 and TRBJ2-1, with TRBD2 as a possible D gene (6 bases). The CDR3 coding sequence is TGTGCCAGTAGTATTACGGGGAGGCGCCACAATGAGCAGTTCTTC. Translation: CASSITGRRHNEQFF.